These 4 T cell receptor beta chains were sequenced from one sample in a study of spatial heterogeneity in lung cancer. In TCRdb, the 5' RACE reads were re-called with MiXCR into one record per CDR3 protein. The sample has more than 95,000 distinct CDR3 sequences, 9% to 15% seen once. Regarding time point: blood at routine non-recurrence follow-up after resection. The study sequenced unsorted whole RNA from tumor, nontumor lung or frozen PBMC. The specimen was PBMCs, collected at follow-up. Receptor source: a male donor with early-stage non-small cell lung cancer.

This chain uses TRBV4-2 with TRBJ2-2, with D tentatively TRBD1 (5 bases). The CDR3 contains 14 residues. Germline values: CDR1 LGHNA, CDR2 YNFKEQ. V dropped 4 bases and J dropped 4 bases, with 10 bases sitting between them. Written as DNA, the CDR3 is TGTGCCAGCAGCCCGCAGGGCCCCACCGGGGAGCTGTTTTTT. It yields the protein CASSPQGPTGELFF.

V and J are TRBV28 and TRBJ1-1; D is uncertain. This CDR3 has 14 residues. The ends were cut back, 3 bases at V and 2 bases at J, with 10 bases in the middle. Germline-derived CDR1 and CDR2 are MDHEN and SYDVKM. The CDR3 reads CASSFQSENTEAFF. Here the CDR3 DNA reads TGTGCCAGCAGTTTTCAATCGGAAAACACTGAAGCTTTCTTT.

This clonotype has a handful of counts. The chain combines TRBV19 with TRBJ1-1; D perhaps matches TRBD1 (5 bases). The V gene lost 6 bases and the J gene lost 1 base, with 15 bases spanning the gap. Germline V lookup: CDR1 LNHDA, CDR2 SQIVND (reference sequence). The CDR3 extends over 15 amino acids. CDR3 nucleotides: TGTGCCAGTAGCGAGGGGCAGTACGGGAACACTGAAGCTTTCTTT. Amino acid sequence: CASSEGQYGNTEAFF.

In its sample, this clonotype was seen a few times. The J gene is TRBJ1-1, the V gene TRBV6-5; the match to TRBD1 covers 7 bases. Germline trimming cut 7 bases from V and 6 bases from J; bases unmatched to any gene: 8. This CDR3 contains 13 residues. CDR1 MNHEY and CDR2 SVGAGI come from the germline V gene. The CDR3 coding sequence is TGTGCCAGCACCCTAGGGGGCAAAGCTGAAGCTTTCTTT. Translating gives CASTLGGKAEAFF.